Below are 18 T cell receptor beta chains sequenced from a single sample in a study of blood T cell repertoires in COVID-19. Clones were read by immunoSEQ multiplex PCR, and TCRdb kept only the in-frame ones, dropping some. The data hold some 240,000 clones, with more than 80% observed a single time. Sample: peripheral blood. The source of these receptors is a woman older than 75 with COVID-19, enrolled during active disease.

The chain carries TRBV5-1 and TRBJ2-3; 7 bases align to TRBD2. The CDR3 covers 15 residues. Per germline, CDR1 SGHRS and CDR2 YFSETQ. Germline trimming cut 0 bases from V and 4 bases from J; bases unmatched to any gene: 5. The CDR3 loop reads CASSLGGLIADTQYF. The CDR3 DNA follows: TGCGCCAGCAGCTTGGGGGGACTAATAGCAGATACGCAGTATTTT.

The rearrangement joins TRBV5-1 to TRBJ1-1; TRBD1 might be the D (6 bases). V lost 5 bases and J 8 bases, leaving 13 bases between the germline ends. The V gene's germline CDR1 is SGHRS and CDR2 YFSETQ. The CDR3 totals 12 residues. The CDR3 coding sequence is TGCGCCAGCAGAGGGGGGGTAAAGGAAGCTTTCTTT. This sequence encodes CASRGGVKEAFF.

The CDR3 DNA reads as TGCGCCAGCAGCCAAGTACTAGCGGGATCCCTTCCCGGGGAGCTGTTTTTT. Protein: CASSQVLAGSLPGELFF. The rearrangement joins TRBV4-3 to TRBJ2-2; 10 bases line up with TRBD2. The CDR3 runs 17 residues. Unmatched junction bases numbered 8, after V lost 1 base and J lost 6 bases. From germline, CDR1 is LGHNA and CDR2 YSLEER.

The chain uses TRBV4-1 and TRBJ1-3; 8 bases map to TRBD1. The V and J ends lost 3 bases and 0 bases, in that order; junction bases with no gene match: 4. The CDR3 is made up of 16 amino acids. CDR1 MGHRA and CDR2 YSYEKL come from the germline V gene. CDR3 region: CASSHADRGSGNTIYF. CDR3 in DNA: TGCGCCAGCAGCCATGCTGACAGGGGCTCTGGAAACACCATATATTTT.

Only one count was recorded for this clone. The chain couples TRBV9 to TRBJ2-1; tentatively, D is TRBD2 (6 bases). V was trimmed by 6 bases and J by 4 bases, leaving 8 bases between them. This CDR3 is built from 12 residues. The germline V gene has CDR1 SGDLS and CDR2 YYNGEE. CDR3 in DNA: TGTGCCAGCACGGGAGCGTACAATGAGCAGTTCTTC. Its translation: CASTGAYNEQFF.

V gene TRBV7-4 combines with J gene TRBJ1-5; 7 positions agree with TRBD1. CDR1 and CDR2 from the germline V gene are SGHVT and SQSDAQ. The J segment lost 6 bases and the V segment lost 3 bases, leaving 5 bases of the junction unmatched. The CDR3 sequence is 14 residues long. CDR3 sequence (DNA): TGTGCCAGCAGCTTCGGGACAGACGTTCAGCCCCAGCATTTT. Encoded protein: CASSFGTDVQPQHF.

The chain combines TRBV5-6 with TRBJ1-6; 10 bases agree with TRBD1. V lost 2 bases to trimming and J lost 8 bases; unmatched junction nucleotides: 1. CDR1 is SGHDT, CDR2 YYEEEE, per germline. The CDR3 consists of 14 residues. CDR3 sequence: CASSLGTGDSPLHF. The DNA for the CDR3 is TGTGCCAGCAGCTTAGGGACAGGGGATTCACCCCTCCACTTT.

This clone came up many times. V and J are TRBV7-9 and TRBJ2-7; 8 nucleotides align to TRBD2. Germline CDR1 reads SEHNR; CDR2 reads FQNEAQ (reference sequence). The CDR3 extends over 14 amino acids. The J segment lost 3 bases and the V segment lost 5 bases, leaving 6 bases of the junction unmatched. The CDR3 here is CASSPGLDIYEQYF. The CDR3 region has the DNA TGTGCCAGCAGCCCGGGACTAGACATCTACGAGCAGTACTTC.

This clone appeared once. Here the CDR3 DNA reads TGTGCCAGCAGTTTATTGGGGGAGGGTCTCGGGGAGCTGTTTTTT. Translation: CASSLLGEGLGELFF. The chain is built from TRBV28 and TRBJ2-2; 7 positions match TRBD2. V lost 1 base to trimming and J lost 7 bases; unmatched junction nucleotides: 6. Germline values: CDR1 MDHEN, CDR2 SYDVKM. CDR3 length: 15 amino acids.

This sequence joins TRBV6-6 and TRBJ2-7; 9 bases line up with TRBD2. Trimming removed 0 bases from V and 3 bases from J; junction bases left unmatched: 0. This CDR3 is built from 14 residues. CDR1 and CDR2 (germline): MNHNY, SVGAGI (reference sequence). The chain's CDR3 is CASSYSSGGYEQYF. The CDR3 bases are TGTGCCAGCAGTTACTCTAGCGGGGGCTACGAGCAGTACTTC.

V gene TRBV7-2 combines with J gene TRBJ1-3; no reliable D call. This CDR3 has 14 amino acids. Trimming took 8 bases from V and 0 from J, leaving 11 bases between them. Germline V gene sequence: CDR1 SGHTA, CDR2 FQGNSA. In DNA, the CDR3 is TGTGCCAGCCGGAGTCCGGGCTCTGGAAACACCATATATTTT. Its protein product is CASRSPGSGNTIYF.

The rearrangement links TRBV4-2 to TRBJ1-1; a weak D match, TRBD1 (6 bases). Between the trimmed V and J ends, which lost 6 bases and 1 base, there was a span of 15 bases. This CDR3 comprises 15 residues. Germline CDR1 and CDR2: LGHNA and YNFKEQ. This CDR3 is CASRMGGQKNTEAFF. CDR3 in DNA: TGTGCCAGCAGGATGGGGGGGCAGAAGAACACTGAAGCTTTCTTT.

The rearrangement links TRBV5-6 to TRBJ1-1, with D uncertain. V was shortened by 3 bases and J by 6 bases, with 12 bases between the two germline ends. This CDR3 is built from 13 residues. Per germline, CDR1 SGHDT and CDR2 YYEEEE. The CDR3 sequence is CASSSGKKAEAFF. CDR3 coding DNA: TGTGCCAGCAGCTCCGGGAAGAAGGCTGAAGCTTTCTTT.

The chain uses TRBV16 and TRBJ1-4; no definite D call. This CDR3 has 16 residues. V was shortened by 5 bases and J by 1 base, with 14 bases between the two germline ends. Germline CDR1 KGHSY, CDR2 FQNENV. DNA of the CDR3: TGTGCCAGCAGCTCCTGGGTAGGAGAAACTAATGAAAAACTGTTTTTT. Its protein is CASSSWVGETNEKLFF. Supplemented by reference TRBV16 and TRBJ1-4, the full variable domain reads GEEVAQTPKHLVRGEGQKAKLYCAPIKGHSYVFWYQQVLKNEFKFLISFQNENVFDETGMPKERFSAKCLPNSPCSLEIQATKLEDSAVYFCASSSWVGETNEKLFFGSGTQLSVL.

CDR3 DNA: TGTGCCAGCAGTCCTCATTCTTTTGATGGGCGCCCCTTGGAGACCCAGTACTTC. It yields the protein CASSPHSFDGRPLETQYF. The chain links TRBV21-1 to TRBJ2-5; the table names TRBD1, a call not compared with the DNA. TRBV21-1 is an annotated pseudogene. The CDR3 is 18 residues long.

The rearrangement uses TRBV5-1 and TRBJ2-5; TRBD2 agrees at 13 bases. The germline gives CDR1 SGHRS, CDR2 YFSETQ. V trimming: 4 bases; J trimming: 4 bases; junction bases outside the gene matches: 10. The CDR3 has 17 residues. CDR3 in DNA: TGCGCCAGCAGCCCCGGAAGACTAGCGGGGGGCCGAGAGACCCAGTACTTC. Translating gives CASSPGRLAGGRETQYF. The variable domain in full, with the rest retrieved from reference TRBV5-1 and TRBJ2-5, is KAGVTQTPRYLIKTRGQQVTLSCSPISGHRSVSWYQQTPGQGLQFLFEYFSETQRNKGNFPGRFSGRQFSNSRSEMNVSTLELGDSALYLCASSPGRLAGGRETQYFGPGTRLLVL.

This chain joins TRBV11-2 and TRBJ2-5; D is uncertain. V was clipped by 3 bases and J by 4 bases, with 6 bases between them. The CDR3 has 12 amino acids. CDR1 SGHAT and CDR2 FQNNGV come from the germline V gene. CDR3 in amino acids: CASSLSGETQYF. The DNA of the CDR3 is TGTGCCAGCAGCTTGTCAGGAGAGACCCAGTACTTC.

This chain's CDR3 is CASSLAGGWIEQYF. The CDR3 DNA sequence: TGTGCCAGCAGCTTAGCGGGAGGTTGGATCGAGCAGTACTTC. V gene TRBV7-6 combines with J gene TRBJ2-7; weak D call: TRBD2 (6 bases). V lost 0 bases and J lost 6, with 12 bases in between. This CDR3 region has 14 residues. CDR1 and CDR2 from the germline V gene are SGHVS and FNYEAQ.